A single sample gave rise to the 9 T cell receptor beta chains below, sequenced in a study of regulatory T cells in long-lasting Graves disease. The time point was: newly diagnosed GD, antithyroid drugs for less than 3 months. The authors made the TCR library using RNA they extracted from PBMCs. Relying on iRepertoire HTBI primers and Arm-PCR of CDR3 regions, the team built TCR beta libraries. In TCRdb, the multiplex PCR reads were re-called with MiXCR into one record per CDR3 protein. The sample lists approximately 470,000 distinct CDR3 sequences; roughly 17% were seen once. This sample also belongs to another study, concerning T cells in Graves' hyperthyroidism and ophthalmopathy.

The sample in question was peripheral blood mononuclear cells (PBMCs), obtained at new diagnosis, from a patient treated with antithyroid drugs. The receptors here all came from a man aged 35 to 55 with Graves disease.

This clonotype came up a few times. One end of the junction fails to match germline, which may point to a read error. The genes are TRBV11-3 and TRBJ2-3; 10 bases fit TRBD2. CDR3 length equals 17 residues. The germline gives CDR1 SGHNT, CDR2 YENEEA. CDR3 DNA sequence: TGTGCCTGCAGCTTAGTCCGGAAGCGGGAGGGCAAGGATACGCAGTATTTT. Its protein product is CACSLVRKREGKDTQYF. Using reference TRBV11-3 and TRBJ2-3 for the parts outside the CDR3, the full variable domain is EAGVVQSPRYKIIEKKQPVAFWCNPISGHNTLYWYLQNLGQGPELLIRYENEEAVDDSQLPKDRFSAERLKGVDSTLKIQPAELGDSAVYLCACSLVRKREGKDTQYFGPGTRLTVL.

Regarding this clonotype: This may arise from a read error, as a much more abundant clone is one base away. The rearrangement links TRBV24-1 to TRBJ2-5; D may match TRBD1 or TRBD2 (5 bases each). CDR1 is KGHDR, CDR2 SFDVKD, per germline. This CDR3 spans 13 amino acids. As DNA, the CDR3 is TGTGCCATCAGTGCCCCGGGGCGAGAGACCCAGTACTTC. This encodes CAISAPGRETQYF.

Many counts were recorded for this clonotype. The rearrangement joins TRBV3-1 to TRBJ2-1; D ambiguous. Trimming pared 5 bases from V and 15 bases from J, leaving 14 bases between. This CDR3 contains 11 residues. Germline V gene sequence: CDR1 LGHDT, CDR2 YNNKEL (reference sequence). The CDR3 DNA follows: TGTGCCAGCAGCGACCTAAATGTTCTGTTCTTC. This gives the protein CASSDLNVLFF.

This clonotype was detected a few times. The J gene is TRBJ2-1, the V gene TRBV20-1, with TRBD2 matching 8 bases. In germline, CDR1 is DFQATT, CDR2 SNEGSKA (reference sequence). The length of the CDR3 is 15 residues. V lost 6 bases to trimming and J lost 2 bases; unmatched junction nucleotides: 9. The CDR3 spells CSALDNSGAYNEQFF. CDR3 in DNA: TGCAGTGCCCTTGATAATAGCGGGGCCTACAATGAGCAGTTCTTC.

This clonotype was picked up a small number of times. The rearrangement links TRBV6-1 to TRBJ2-1; 9 bases fit TRBD1. The V segment lost 6 bases and the J segment 9 bases; nucleotides outside the gene matches: 0. Germline values: CDR1 MNHNS, CDR2 SASEGT. The CDR3 loop spans 11 amino acids. The CDR3 nucleotides are TGTGCCAGCAGGGGACAGGGTGAGCAGTTCTTC. It translates to CASRGQGEQFF.

The CDR3 DNA reads TGTGCCAGTAAAACAGGGCCAGGAGAAAAACTGTTTTTT. Translation gives CASKTGPGEKLFF. This chain links TRBV19 with TRBJ1-4; the D gene is possibly TRBD1 (6 bases). This CDR3 is built from 13 residues. With 7 bases removed from V and 8 bases from J, the gap between germline ends came to 14 bases. Germline CDR1 is LNHDA and CDR2 is SQIVND (reference sequence). Using reference TRBV19 and TRBJ1-4 for the parts outside the CDR3, the full variable domain is DGGITQSPKYLFRKEGQNVTLSCEQNLNHDAMYWYRQDPGQGLRLIYYSQIVNDFQKGDIAEGYSVSREKKESFPLTVTSAQKNPTAFYLCASKTGPGEKLFFGSGTQLSVL.

In this sample, this clonotype turned up many times. The J gene is TRBJ2-3, the V gene TRBV7-2, with a tentative D call TRBD2 (6 bases). The tail of the sequence fits TRBJ2-7 better, so the J call may be wrong. CDR3 size: 14 residues. Germline V gene data show CDR1 as SGHTA and CDR2 as FQGNSA. DNA of the CDR3: TGTGCCAGCAGCTTGGGACTTTCCTTCGACGAGCAGTACTTC. It codes for CASSLGLSFDEQYF.

This clonotype was counted ten times or more. The rearrangement joins TRBV28 to TRBJ2-4; 9 bases map to TRBD1. The junction had 5 bases not matched to a gene; V was cut back by 2 bases and J by 3 bases. The CDR3 sequence is 16 residues long. The germline V gene encodes CDR1 MDHEN and CDR2 SYDVKM. CDR3 nucleotide sequence: TGTGCCAGCAGTTTAAATACAGGGGGCGTCAAAAACATTCAGTACTTC. It codes for CASSLNTGGVKNIQYF.

This clonotype has only a few counts. The J gene is TRBJ2-1, the V gene TRBV4-1; 8 bases are a match to TRBD2. Trimming removed 3 bases from V and 2 bases from J; junction bases left unmatched: 6. Germline V gene lookup returns CDR1 MGHRA and CDR2 YSYEKL. The CDR3 length is 16 residues. CDR3 coding DNA: TGCGCCAGCAGCCAGACTAGCGCGCCCACCTACAATGAGCAGTTCTTC. The encoded protein is CASSQTSAPTYNEQFF.